This T cell receptor (beta chain) stems from a study of cytomegalovirus exposure and HLA in healthy donors. The study, taken as a whole, reports: A later analysis found first-cohort TCR clusters tended to co-occur in the 130 or so validation repertoires. In vitro confirmation showed a few CMV-associated chains to be CMV antigen specific. Diagnosis of cytomegalovirus status made by the classifier reportedly showed high specificity and sensitivity.

Data came from immunoSEQ multiplex PCR; TCRdb stores just in-frame clones and leaves some out. Among about 64,000 clones, roughly 94% were seen once, and the ten largest hold approximately 6%. On this clone: The antigen remains unidentified.

Germline CDR1 and CDR2: SGHVS and FNYEAQ. CDR3 length: 14 amino acids. The J segment lost 7 bases and the V segment lost 5 bases, leaving 9 bases of the junction unmatched. This clonotype was obtained from a woman aged 18-29 years in good health and CMV-seropositive. The sample taken for sequencing was PBMCs. The chain uses TRBV7-6 and TRBJ2-7, with 9 bases aligning to TRBD2. The CDR3 nucleotides read TGTGCCAGCAGCCTGATAGCGGGAGTGGATGAGCAGTACTTC. Amino acid sequence: CASSLIAGVDEQYF.